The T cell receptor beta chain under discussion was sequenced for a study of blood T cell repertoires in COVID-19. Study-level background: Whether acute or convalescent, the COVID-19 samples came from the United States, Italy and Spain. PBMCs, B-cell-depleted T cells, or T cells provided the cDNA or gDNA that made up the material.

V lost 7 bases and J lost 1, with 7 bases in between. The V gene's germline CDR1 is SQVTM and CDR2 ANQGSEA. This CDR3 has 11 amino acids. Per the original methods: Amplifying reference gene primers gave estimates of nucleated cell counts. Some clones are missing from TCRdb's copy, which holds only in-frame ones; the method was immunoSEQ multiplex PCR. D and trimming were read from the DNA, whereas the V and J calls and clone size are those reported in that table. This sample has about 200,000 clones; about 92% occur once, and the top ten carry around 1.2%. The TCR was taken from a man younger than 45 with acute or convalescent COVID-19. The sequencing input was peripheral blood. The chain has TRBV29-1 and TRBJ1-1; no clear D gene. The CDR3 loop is CSAGTNTEAFF. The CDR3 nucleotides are TGCAGCGCCGGTACGAACACTGAAGCTTTCTTT.